The 17 T cell receptor beta chains given below trace back to one sample, sequenced in a study of response to subunit inactivated influenza vaccine. Using its own MiXCR run on the RT-PCR reads, TCRdb lists one record per CDR3 protein. This sample has some 520,000 distinct CDR3 sequences, with about 15% found just once. This specimen was CD4+ T cells sorted from PBMCs, taken less than 30 months after vaccination. Receptors originate from a man between 50 and 75 years old who received an inactivated influenza vaccine.

This clonotype was observed once. The V call is TRBV12-5, the J call TRBJ2-1, with 7 bases matching TRBD2. Germline CDR1 is LGHNT and CDR2 is FRNRAP. J was trimmed by 6 bases and V by 5 bases; bases with no gene match: 7. The CDR3 extends over 14 amino acids. CDR3 DNA sequence: TGTGCTAGTGGTCTTGGACTAGGTGGCAATGAGCAGTTCTTC. This sequence encodes CASGLGLGGNEQFF. Full variable domain (remainder filled in from reference TRBV12-5 and TRBJ2-1): DARVTQTPRHKVTEMGQEVTMRCQPILGHNTVFWYRQTMMQGLELLAYFRNRAPLDDSGMPKDRFSAEMPDATLATLKIQPSEPRDSAVYFCASGLGLGGNEQFFGPGTRLTVL.

This clonotype showed up just a few times. The chain links TRBV5-1 to TRBJ1-3; D is ambiguous. The CDR3 runs to 15 residues. V was clipped by 4 bases and J by 0 bases, with 11 bases between them. CDR1 is SGHRS, CDR2 YFSETQ, per germline. The CDR3 DNA reads TGCGCCAGCAGCCCCAGCCCCAGCTCTGGAAACACCATATATTTT. Its translation: CASSPSPSSGNTIYF. The full variable domain, completed using reference TRBV5-1 and TRBJ1-3, is KAGVTQTPRYLIKTRGQQVTLSCSPISGHRSVSWYQQTPGQGLQFLFEYFSETQRNKGNFPGRFSGRQFSNSRSEMNVSTLELGDSALYLCASSPSPSSGNTIYFGEGSWLTVV.

The chain couples TRBV20-1 to TRBJ1-3; D is unclear. Germline CDR1 reads DFQATT; CDR2 reads SNEGSKA (reference sequence). CDR3 length: 11 amino acids. V gave up 6 bases and J gave up 3 bases, with 6 bases separating them. CDR3: CSASYGNTIYF. The CDR3 bases are TGCAGTGCCTCCTATGGAAACACCATATATTTT.

The J gene is TRBJ2-1, the V gene TRBV20-1, with 12 nucleotides matching TRBD2. The CDR3 totals 14 residues. CDR1 is DFQATT and CDR2 is SNEGSKA in the germline V gene (reference sequence). The V gene end was trimmed by 6 bases and the J gene end by 9 bases; junction bases not matched to a gene: 9. The CDR3 region has the DNA TGCAGTGCCCTAGCGGGAGGGCCTTCGGGTGAGCAGTTCTTC. Amino acids: CSALAGGPSGEQFF.

The V gene is TRBV21-1, the J gene TRBJ2-3; the table's D call TRBD1 went unverified against the DNA. TRBV21-1 is a pseudogene segment. The CDR3 runs 15 residues. This CDR3 reads CASSRRLGGADTQYF. CDR3 DNA sequence: TGTGCCAGCAGCCGCCGTTTGGGGGGGGCAGATACGCAGTATTTT.

The sample holds a few counts of this clonotype. This chain uses TRBV10-3 with TRBJ2-2, with a weak D call TRBD1 (6 bases). The CDR3 is made up of 14 amino acids. V was trimmed by 10 bases and J by 6 bases, leaving 18 bases between them. In germline, CDR1 is ENHRY, CDR2 SYGVKD. CDR3 in amino acids: CATTPAGAAGELFF. The CDR3 DNA reads TGTGCCACAACCCCAGCAGGGGCCGCCGGGGAGCTGTTTTTT.

This clonotype has more than one count but fewer than ten. The V call is TRBV7-2, the J call TRBJ1-2; D may be TRBD1 (5 bases). Germline V lookup: CDR1 SGHTA, CDR2 FQGNSA. The CDR3 consists of 13 residues. The V end lost 4 bases, the J end lost 1 base, and 7 bases lay between the germline ends. The CDR3 DNA follows: TGTGCCAGCAGCTGGGGACTTAACTATGGCTACACCTTC. Translating gives CASSWGLNYGYTF.

The chain combines TRBV7-3 with TRBJ2-3; 9 bases line up with TRBD2. Germline CDR1 is SGHTA and CDR2 is FQGTGA. The CDR3 totals 18 residues. V dropped 5 bases and J dropped 0; count of bases not matched to a gene: 12. CDR3 protein: CASSGGASGVTSTDTQYF. In DNA, the CDR3 is TGTGCCAGCAGCGGAGGGGCTAGCGGGGTCACTAGCACAGATACGCAGTATTTT.

The chain has TRBV29-1 and TRBJ2-1; 8 bases align to TRBD1. Germline assignment: CDR1 SQVTM and CDR2 ANQGSEA. J gave up 2 bases and V 7 bases, and 4 bases lay outside the gene matches. The CDR3 length is 13 residues. CDR3 residues: CSATGGTYNEQFF. As DNA, the CDR3 is TGCAGCGCTACAGGGGGAACCTACAATGAGCAGTTCTTC.

The chain joins TRBV7-2 to TRBJ2-7, with 14 nucleotides matching TRBD2. The CDR3 totals 14 residues. CDR1 is SGHTA, CDR2 FQGNSA, per germline. V trimming: 4 bases; J trimming: 6 bases; junction bases outside the gene matches: 2. DNA for the CDR3: TGTGCCAGCAGCTCGGGACTAGCGGGGGTCGAGCAGTACTTC. Translating it yields CASSSGLAGVEQYF.

There are a few counts of this clonotype. The CDR3 region is CASSFGAGDGTGELFF. CDR3 DNA sequence: TGTGCCAGCAGTTTTGGGGCAGGGGATGGCACCGGGGAGCTGTTTTTT. V gene TRBV12-3 or TRBV12-4 combines with J gene TRBJ2-2, with D tentatively TRBD1 (6 bases). V was clipped by 3 bases and J by 4 bases, with 15 bases between them. The CDR3 spans 16 residues.

The genes are TRBV11-2 and TRBJ2-6; the D is unclear. Trimming removed 5 bases at V and 0 bases at J, with 20 bases between. Germline assignment: CDR1 SGHAT and CDR2 FQNNGV. The CDR3 is 19 residues long. The CDR3 region has the DNA TGTGCCAGCAGCCCCCGGTTCGGCCTTGGTTTCTCTGGGGCCAACGTCCTGACTTTC. Translating gives CASSPRFGLGFSGANVLTF.

The CDR3, as DNA: TGTGCCAGCACTCGTACCGGGACAGGAAATTCACCCCTCCACTTT. Its protein is CASTRTGTGNSPLHF. This chain links TRBV6-1 with TRBJ1-6; 8 bases are shared with TRBD1. The germline V gene has CDR1 MNHNS and CDR2 SASEGT. With 7 bases clipped from V and 7 bases from J, the junction kept 9 bases outside the gene matches. This CDR3 is 15 amino acids long.

This clonotype came up a few times. The chain links TRBV3-1 to TRBJ2-7; D is ambiguous. CDR3 length: 13 amino acids. Germline CDR1 reads LGHDT; CDR2 reads YNNKEL (reference sequence). Trimming took 6 bases from V and 5 from J, leaving 14 bases between them. This CDR3 is CASSWLGSHEQYF. Here the CDR3 DNA reads TGTGCCAGCAGTTGGTTGGGGTCCCACGAGCAGTACTTC.

The CDR3 DNA sequence: TGCAGTGCTCTGCGGGAGGGCCAGTCGGGTGAGCAGTTCTTC. Residues: CSALREGQSGEQFF. This chain joins TRBV20-1 and TRBJ2-1; 9 nucleotides agree with TRBD2. From germline, CDR1 is DFQATT and CDR2 SNEGSKA (reference sequence). This CDR3 is built from 14 residues. J gave up 9 bases and V 5 bases, and 11 bases lay outside the gene matches.

The count of this clonotype is one. This chain joins TRBV12-3 or TRBV12-4 and TRBJ2-5; D uncertain. Trimming stripped 7 bases from V and 5 bases from J, with 11 bases between. There are 12 residues in the CDR3. DNA for the CDR3: TGTGCCAGCAAGCGAAGGGCTGAGACCCAGTACTTC. Its translation is CASKRRAETQYF.

This clonotype has ten or more counts. The chain uses TRBV5-1 and TRBJ2-2, with D unresolved. This CDR3 is 15 amino acids long. Trimming removed 0 bases from V and 1 base from J, with 7 bases in between. Per the germline V gene, CDR1 is SGHRS and CDR2 is YFSETQ. The CDR3, as DNA: TGCGCCAGCAGCTTGGACAGCCTGAACACCGGGGAGCTGTTTTTT. The encoded protein is CASSLDSLNTGELFF.